The 15 T cell receptor beta chains in this list originate from one sample, sequenced in a study of blood T cell repertoires in COVID-19. Data came from immunoSEQ multiplex PCR; TCRdb stores just in-frame clones and leaves some out. The sample has some 190,000 clones; about 88% are singletons. Sequenced: peripheral blood. Receptors originate from a woman aged 35 to 49 who had recovered from COVID-19.

The CDR3 is CASSITAGSRGEKLFF. Written as DNA, the CDR3 is TGTGCCAGTAGTATCACCGCCGGGTCTCGGGGTGAAAAACTGTTTTTT. The chain couples TRBV19 to TRBJ1-4; no reliable D call. CDR1 is LNHDA, CDR2 SQIVND, per germline (reference sequence). V was pared by 3 bases and J by 7 bases, with 18 bases between. This CDR3 has 16 residues. The full variable domain, in which reference TRBV19 and TRBJ1-4 provide the parts outside the CDR3, is DGGITQSPKYLFRKEGQNVTLSCEQNLNHDAMYWYRQDPGQGLRLIYYSQIVNDFQKGDIAEGYSVSREKKESFPLTVTSAQKNPTAFYLCASSITAGSRGEKLFFGSGTQLSVL.

This clone was detected only a few times. The chain has TRBV30 and TRBJ1-2; 7 bases are shared with TRBD1. Germline CDR1 is GTSNPN and CDR2 is SVGIG (reference sequence). V shed 4 bases and J 8 bases; nucleotides not matched to a gene: 7. This CDR3 region has 12 residues. DNA for the CDR3: TGTGCCTGGAACAGGGGTGGCCTGGGCTACACCTTC. Translation: CAWNRGGLGYTF.

The chain combines TRBV7-2 with TRBJ2-7; TRBD2 might be the D (5 bases). Trimming removed 2 bases at V and 3 bases at J, with 14 bases between. The V gene's germline CDR1 is SGHTA and CDR2 FQGNSA. This CDR3 is 15 amino acids long. The CDR3: CASSLLTDSNYEQYF. Here the CDR3 DNA reads TGTGCCAGCAGCTTATTGACGGACTCAAACTACGAGCAGTACTTC. The whole variable domain, filled in from reference TRBV7-2 and TRBJ2-7, reads GAGVSQSPSNKVTEKGKDVELRCDPISGHTALYWYRQSLGQGLEFLIYFQGNSAPDKSGLPSDRFSAERTGGSVSTLTIQRTQQEDSAVYLCASSLLTDSNYEQYFGPGTRLTVT.

V gene TRBV6-5 combines with J gene TRBJ1-2; D is possibly TRBD1 (6 bases). CDR3 length: 16 residues. Trimming took off 4 bases at V and 4 bases at J, with 19 bases between the two ends. Per the germline V gene, CDR1 is MNHEY and CDR2 is SVGAGI. The CDR3 loop is CASSSGQSGVGYGYTF. CDR3 bases: TGTGCCAGCAGTTCCGGACAGAGCGGGGTGGGCTATGGCTACACCTTC.

This clone was recorded only once. V gene TRBV6-2 or TRBV6-3 combines with J gene TRBJ1-5; D unclear. Trimming shortened V by 6 bases and J by 1 base, and 16 bases separated the two germline ends. The CDR3 consists of 16 residues. The germline V gene has CDR1 MNHEY and CDR2 SVGEGT. This CDR3 is CASSLVWAQSNQPQHF. For the CDR3, the DNA is TGTGCCAGCAGCCTCGTGTGGGCACAGAGCAATCAGCCCCAGCATTTT.

J is TRBJ1-4 and V is TRBV19; D is unclear. This CDR3 is 13 amino acids long. V gave up 7 bases and J gave up 8 bases, with 14 bases separating them. Germline V lookup: CDR1 LNHDA, CDR2 SQIVND (reference sequence). DNA for the CDR3: TGTGCCAGTACATCCGGGATCGGCGAAAAACTGTTTTTT. Translating gives CASTSGIGEKLFF. Drawing the rest from reference TRBV19 and TRBJ1-4, the complete variable domain is DGGITQSPKYLFRKEGQNVTLSCEQNLNHDAMYWYRQDPGQGLRLIYYSQIVNDFQKGDIAEGYSVSREKKESFPLTVTSAQKNPTAFYLCASTSGIGEKLFFGSGTQLSVL.

J is TRBJ2-1 and V is TRBV4-1; 7 bases map to TRBD2. CDR3 length equals 15 residues. Germline trimming cut 0 bases from V and 4 bases from J; bases unmatched to any gene: 3. Germline-derived CDR1 and CDR2 are MGHRA and YSYEKL. The DNA of the CDR3 is TGCGCCAGCAGCCAAGAATCAGCGGGATACAATGAGCAGTTCTTC. Its translation is CASSQESAGYNEQFF.

This clone was detected only a few times. This chain connects TRBV5-1 to TRBJ2-1; maybe TRBD2 (6 bases). Germline V CDR1 and CDR2: SGHRS, YFSETQ. The length of the CDR3 is 15 residues. The V end was cut by 2 bases, the J end by 0 bases, with 9 bases between. The CDR3 loop is CASSFGGNSYNEQFF. The DNA for the CDR3 is TGCGCCAGCAGCTTCGGCGGGAACTCCTACAATGAGCAGTTCTTC.

V and J are TRBV5-8 and TRBJ1-5, with D tentatively TRBD1 (5 bases). This CDR3 is built from 16 residues. Germline V gene sequence: CDR1 SGHTS, CDR2 YDEGEE. Deletions cut 4 bases from V and 0 bases from J, with 14 bases between. The CDR3 sequence is CASSGTGSFSNQPQHF. The CDR3 DNA reads as TGTGCCAGCAGCGGTACAGGTTCTTTTAGCAATCAGCCCCAGCATTTT. Complete variable domain (other parts from reference TRBV5-8 and TRBJ1-5): EAGVTQSPTHLIKTRGQQATLRCSPISGHTSVYWYQQALGLGLQFLLWYDEGEERNRGNFPPRFSGRQFPNYSSELNVNALELEDSALYLCASSGTGSFSNQPQHFGDGTRLSIL.

The chain employs TRBV6-5 and TRBJ2-1; D uncertain. There are 14 residues in the CDR3. Per the germline V gene, CDR1 is MNHEY and CDR2 is SVGAGI. V was shortened by 7 bases and J by 0 bases, with 10 bases between the two germline ends. For the CDR3, the DNA is TGTGCCAGCATTCTTACGGGCTCCTACAATGAGCAGTTCTTC. The encoded protein is CASILTGSYNEQFF.

This clone occurred once. The chain links TRBV30 to TRBJ1-1, with TRBD1 matching 7 bases. The V segment lost 3 bases and the J segment 0 bases; nucleotides outside the gene matches: 4. Germline assignment: CDR1 GTSNPN and CDR2 SVGIG (reference sequence). This CDR3 contains 14 residues. CDR3 residues: CAWRTGTVNTEAFF. CDR3 sequence (DNA): TGTGCCTGGAGAACCGGGACAGTGAACACTGAAGCTTTCTTT.

The chain couples TRBV6-5 to TRBJ2-1; the match to TRBD1 covers 12 bases. Per the germline V gene, CDR1 is MNHEY and CDR2 is SVGAGI. J gave up 7 bases and V 5 bases, and 6 bases lay outside the gene matches. This CDR3 is 15 amino acids long. CDR3 in amino acids: CASSPGQGASNEQFF. CDR3 bases: TGTGCCAGCAGTCCGGGACAGGGGGCATCGAATGAGCAGTTCTTC.

V is TRBV3-1 (or the pseudogene TRBV3-2) and J is TRBJ2-1; TRBD2 aligns across 7 bases. Germline assignment: CDR1 LGHDT and CDR2 YNNKEL (reference sequence). The CDR3 totals 14 residues. The junction had 4 bases not matched to a gene; V was cut back by 4 bases and J by 4 bases. The CDR3 sequence: CASSLAGPYNEQFF. Here the CDR3 DNA reads TGTGCCAGCAGCCTAGCGGGTCCTTACAATGAGCAGTTCTTC.

The V and J genes are TRBV20-1 and TRBJ2-3; D not resolved. From germline, CDR1 is DFQATT and CDR2 SNEGSKA (reference sequence). The CDR3 length is 9 residues. The CDR3 coding sequence is TGCAGCTGGGCGGATACGCAGTATTTT. Translating it yields CSWADTQYF.

The chain carries TRBV5-1 and TRBJ2-7; D uncertain. From germline, CDR1 is SGHRS and CDR2 YFSETQ. The CDR3 spans 15 residues. V gave up 2 bases and J gave up 1 base, with 13 bases separating them. The CDR3 reads CASSFTENLSYEQYF. CDR3 DNA sequence: TGCGCCAGCAGCTTCACAGAGAATCTATCCTACGAGCAGTACTTC.